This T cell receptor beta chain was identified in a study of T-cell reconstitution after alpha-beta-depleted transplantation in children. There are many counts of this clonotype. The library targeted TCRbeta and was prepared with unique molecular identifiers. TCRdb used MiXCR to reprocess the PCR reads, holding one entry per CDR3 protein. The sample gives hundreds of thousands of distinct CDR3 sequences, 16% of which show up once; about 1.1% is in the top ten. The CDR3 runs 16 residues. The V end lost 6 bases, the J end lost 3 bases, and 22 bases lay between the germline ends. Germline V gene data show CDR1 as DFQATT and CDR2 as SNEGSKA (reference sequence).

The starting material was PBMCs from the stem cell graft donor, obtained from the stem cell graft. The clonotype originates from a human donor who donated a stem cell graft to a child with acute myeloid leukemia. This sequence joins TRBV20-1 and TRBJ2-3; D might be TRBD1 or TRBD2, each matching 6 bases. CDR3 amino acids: CSATGRSLTVTDTQYF. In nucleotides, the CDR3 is TGCAGTGCCACAGGGAGGAGTTTGACCGTTACAGATACGCAGTATTTT.